This T cell receptor beta chain derives from a study of PD-1 blockade in classical Hodgkin lymphoma. Notes on the study in general: The study found complete responders had baseline diversity similar to newly diagnosed patients.

On this clone: Its antigen is currently unknown.

Assay: immunoSEQ multiplex PCR; the TCRdb copy retains only in-frame clones and omits some. Here the sample spans tens of thousands of clones, 65% to 80% being singletons. Time point given: cycle 4 day 1 (C4D1), after five to seven weeks of nivolumab. Exposure to brentuximab vedotin varied, and each patient had relapsed following autologous stem cell transplantation. Sample: peripheral blood mononuclear cells (PBMCs), taken before the fourth cycle of nivolumab. The clonotype was recovered from a human donor with classical Hodgkin lymphoma.

Here the CDR3 DNA reads TGTGCCAGCAGTTTGGGCGGGGGCTTCAACAATGAGCAGTTCTTC. Translating it yields CASSLGGGFNNEQFF. The genes are TRBV28 and TRBJ2-1, with D possibly matching TRBD2 (7 bases). The germline V gene encodes CDR1 MDHEN and CDR2 SYDVKM. Trimming left V 3 bases short and J 5 bases short, with 14 bases between. There are 15 residues in the CDR3.